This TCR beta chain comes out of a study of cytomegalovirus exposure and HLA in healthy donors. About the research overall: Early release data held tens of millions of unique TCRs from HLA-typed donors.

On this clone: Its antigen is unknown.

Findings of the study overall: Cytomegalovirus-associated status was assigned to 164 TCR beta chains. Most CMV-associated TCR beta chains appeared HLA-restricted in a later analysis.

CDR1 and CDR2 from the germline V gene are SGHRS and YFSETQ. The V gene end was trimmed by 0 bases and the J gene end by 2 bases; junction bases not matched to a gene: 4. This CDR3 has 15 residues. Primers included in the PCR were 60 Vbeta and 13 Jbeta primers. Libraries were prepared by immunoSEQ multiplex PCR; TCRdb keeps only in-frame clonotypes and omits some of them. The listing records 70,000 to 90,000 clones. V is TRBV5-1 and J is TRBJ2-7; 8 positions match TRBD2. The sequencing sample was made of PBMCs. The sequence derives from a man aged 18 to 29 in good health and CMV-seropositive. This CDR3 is CASSLEREGPYEQYF. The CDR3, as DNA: TGCGCCAGCAGCTTGGAACGGGAGGGCCCCTACGAGCAGTACTTC.